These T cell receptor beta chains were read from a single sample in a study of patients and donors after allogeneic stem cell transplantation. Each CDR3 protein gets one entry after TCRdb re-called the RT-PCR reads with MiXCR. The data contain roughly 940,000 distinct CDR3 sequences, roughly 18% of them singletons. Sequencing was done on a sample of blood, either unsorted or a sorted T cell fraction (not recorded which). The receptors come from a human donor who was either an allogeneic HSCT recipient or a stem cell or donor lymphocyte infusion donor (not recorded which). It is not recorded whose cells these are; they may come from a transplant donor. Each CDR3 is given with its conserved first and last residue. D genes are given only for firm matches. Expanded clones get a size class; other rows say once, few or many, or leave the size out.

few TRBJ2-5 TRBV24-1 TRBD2 CATSTTSAHQETQYF TGTGCCACCAGCACGACTAGCGCCCACCAAGAGACCCAGTACTTC
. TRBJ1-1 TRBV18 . CASSPPRGGLNTEAFF TGTGCCAGCTCACCACCTCGGGGGGGCTTGAACACTGAAGCTTTCTTT
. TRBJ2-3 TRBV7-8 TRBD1 CASTGTGFPDTQYF TGTGCCAGCACCGGGACAGGGTTCCCAGATACGCAGTATTTT
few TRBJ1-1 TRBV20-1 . CSARGRGNTEAFF TGCAGTGCTAGAGGAAGAGGGAACACTGAAGCTTTCTTT
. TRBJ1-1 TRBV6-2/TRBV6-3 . CASSYGGQVNTEAFF TGTGCCAGCAGTTACGGGGGGCAGGTGAACACTGAAGCTTTCTTT
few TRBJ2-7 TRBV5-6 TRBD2 CASSLTGGFWGEQYF TGTGCCAGCAGCTTGACGGGAGGGTTCTGGGGCGAGCAGTACTTC
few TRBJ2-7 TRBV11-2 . CASSLDGRQNYEQYF TGTGCCAGCAGCTTAGATGGTCGGCAGAACTACGAGCAGTACTTC
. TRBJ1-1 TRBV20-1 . CSARGARSPEAFF TGCAGTGCTAGAGGGGCCCGGAGCCCTGAAGCTTTCTTT
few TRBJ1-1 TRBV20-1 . CSARAETNTEAFF TGCAGTGCTAGAGCAGAGACGAACACTGAAGCTTTCTTT
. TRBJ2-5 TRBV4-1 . CASSQEGSQETQYF TGCGCCAGCAGCCAAGAGGGCAGCCAAGAGACCCAGTACTTC
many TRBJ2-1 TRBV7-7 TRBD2 CASSATSGGYNEQFF TGTGCTAGCAGCGCGACTAGCGGGGGGTACAATGAGCAGTTCTTC
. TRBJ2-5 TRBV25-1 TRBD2 CASAWGGQTQYF TGTGCCAGCGCCTGGGGGGGACAGACCCAGTACTTC
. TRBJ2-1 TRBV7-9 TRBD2 CASSFRLAAYNEQFF TGTGCCAGCAGCTTTAGACTAGCGGCCTACAATGAGCAGTTCTTC
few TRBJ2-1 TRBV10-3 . CAISESRAGPYNEQFF TGTGCCATCAGTGAGTCGCGGGCGGGACCCTACAATGAGCAGTTCTTC
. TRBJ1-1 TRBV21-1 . CASSSLQGPNTEAFF TGTGCCAGCAGCAGCCTACAGGGCCCGAACACTGAAGCTTTCTTT
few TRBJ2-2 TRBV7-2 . CASSLERVMNTGELFF TGTGCCAGCAGCTTGGAGCGGGTGATGAACACCGGGGAGCTGTTTTTT
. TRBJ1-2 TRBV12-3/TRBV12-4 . CASSSRQDYGYTF TGTGCCAGCAGTTCCCGACAGGACTATGGCTACACCTTC
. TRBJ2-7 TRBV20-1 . CSATQLRLSYEQYF TGCAGTGCTACTCAGTTAAGATTGTCCTACGAGCAGTACTTC
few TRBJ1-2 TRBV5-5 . CASSLDGVGYTF TGTGCCAGCAGCTTGGACGGGGTTGGCTACACCTTC
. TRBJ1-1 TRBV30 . CAWSVRGMNTEAFF TGTGCCTGGAGTGTACGAGGGATGAACACTGAAGCTTTCTTT
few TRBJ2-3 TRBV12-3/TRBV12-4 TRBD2 CASSFSLAEGGHTDTQYF TGTGCCAGCAGTTTTTCACTAGCGGAGGGAGGGCACACAGATACGCAGTATTTT
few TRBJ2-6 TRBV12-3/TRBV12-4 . CASSLAGNSGANVLTF TGTGCCAGCAGTTTAGCAGGCAACTCTGGGGCCAACGTCCTGACTTTC
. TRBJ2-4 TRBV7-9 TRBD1 CASSSGQGWAKNIQYF TGTGCCAGCAGCTCCGGACAGGGCTGGGCCAAAAACATTCAGTACTTC
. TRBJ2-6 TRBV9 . CASSPPVGVRVGANVLTF TGTGCCAGCAGCCCCCCGGTGGGTGTTAGAGTTGGGGCCAACGTCCTGACTTTC
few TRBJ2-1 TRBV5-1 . CASSLVPGGGTYNEQFF TGCGCCAGCAGCTTGGTTCCTGGCGGGGGCACCTACAATGAGCAGTTCTTC
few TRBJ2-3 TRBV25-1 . CASSERIADTQYF TGTGCCAGCAGTGAGCGTATAGCAGATACGCAGTATTTT
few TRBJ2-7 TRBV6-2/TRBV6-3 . CASSYSGHSRKEQYF TGTGCCAGCAGTTACTCGGGGCACAGTCGGAAAGAGCAGTACTTC
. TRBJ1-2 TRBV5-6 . CASSLPQAYYGYTF TGTGCCAGCAGCTTGCCCCAGGCCTACTATGGCTACACCTTC
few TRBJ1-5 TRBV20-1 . CSASFRESQPQHF TGCAGTGCTAGTTTCAGGGAGAGTCAGCCCCAGCATTTT
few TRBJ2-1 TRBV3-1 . CASSQAGMSSYNEQFF TGTGCCAGCAGCCAAGCCGGGATGAGCTCCTACAATGAGCAGTTCTTC
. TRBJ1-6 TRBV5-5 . CASSYRGTGNSPLHF TGTGCCAGCAGCTATCGGGGGACGGGGAATTCACCCCTCCACTTT
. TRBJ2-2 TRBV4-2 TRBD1 CASSQPTPGTGDTGELFF TGTGCCAGCAGCCAGCCAACTCCCGGGACAGGGGACACCGGGGAGCTGTTTTTT
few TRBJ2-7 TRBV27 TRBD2 CASSLGGGIGEQYF TGTGCCAGCAGTTTAGGCGGGGGGATAGGCGAGCAGTACTTC
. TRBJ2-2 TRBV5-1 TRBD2 CASSPTASGRAGELFF TGCGCCAGCAGCCCCACGGCTAGCGGGAGAGCCGGGGAGCTGTTTTTT
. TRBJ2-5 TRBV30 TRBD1 CAWINDRGHRETQYF TGTGCCTGGATTAATGACAGGGGGCATCGCGAGACCCAGTACTTC
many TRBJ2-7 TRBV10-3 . CAISLDPSQSSYEQYF TGTGCCATCAGTCTCGACCCGTCTCAGAGCTCCTACGAGCAGTACTTC
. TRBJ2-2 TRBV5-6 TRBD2 CASSWSGRRAGELFF TGTGCCAGCAGCTGGAGCGGGAGAAGGGCCGGGGAGCTGTTTTTT